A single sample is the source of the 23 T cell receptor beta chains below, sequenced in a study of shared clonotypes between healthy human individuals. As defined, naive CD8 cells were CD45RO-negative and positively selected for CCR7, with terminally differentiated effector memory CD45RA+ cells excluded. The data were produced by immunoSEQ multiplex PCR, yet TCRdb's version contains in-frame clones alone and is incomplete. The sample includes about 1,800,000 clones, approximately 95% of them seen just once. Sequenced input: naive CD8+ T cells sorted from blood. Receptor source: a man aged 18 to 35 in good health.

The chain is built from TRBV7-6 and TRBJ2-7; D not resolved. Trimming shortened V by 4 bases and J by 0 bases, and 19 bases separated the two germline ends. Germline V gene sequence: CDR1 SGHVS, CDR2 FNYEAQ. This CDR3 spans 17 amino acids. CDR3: CASSSRYKGPRSYEQYF. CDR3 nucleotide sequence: TGTGCCAGCAGCTCTAGATATAAGGGCCCCCGCTCCTACGAGCAGTACTTC.

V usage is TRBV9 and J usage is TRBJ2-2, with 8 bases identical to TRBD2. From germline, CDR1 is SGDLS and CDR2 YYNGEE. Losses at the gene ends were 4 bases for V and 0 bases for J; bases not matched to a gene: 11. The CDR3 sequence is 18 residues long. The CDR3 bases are TGTGCCAGCAGCCCTACCCAGCGGGGGACCTCGAACACCGGGGAGCTGTTTTTT. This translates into CASSPTQRGTSNTGELFF.

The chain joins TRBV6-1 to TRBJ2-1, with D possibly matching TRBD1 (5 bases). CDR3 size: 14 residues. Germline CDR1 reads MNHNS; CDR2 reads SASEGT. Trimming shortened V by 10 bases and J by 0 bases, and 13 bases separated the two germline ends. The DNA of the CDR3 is TGTGCCATCCTGGCAGGGTACTCCTACAATGAGCAGTTCTTC. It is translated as CAILAGYSYNEQFF.

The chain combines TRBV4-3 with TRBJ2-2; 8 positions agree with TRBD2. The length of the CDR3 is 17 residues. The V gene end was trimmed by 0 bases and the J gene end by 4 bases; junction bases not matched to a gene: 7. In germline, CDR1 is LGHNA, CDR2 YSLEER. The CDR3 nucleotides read TGCGCCAGCAGCCAAGATCGGAGCGGGAGTAGCACCGGGGAGCTGTTTTTT. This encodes CASSQDRSGSSTGELFF.

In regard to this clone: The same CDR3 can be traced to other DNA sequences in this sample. In DNA form, the CDR3 reads TGCAGCGTTGAAGATCTCAGCTACAATGAGCAGTTCTTC. Amino acids: CSVEDLSYNEQFF. This chain links TRBV29-1 with TRBJ2-1; D gene uncertain. The CDR3 is 13 amino acids. From germline, CDR1 is SQVTM and CDR2 ANQGSEA. V lost 0 bases to trimming and J lost 3 bases, with 6 bases between them.

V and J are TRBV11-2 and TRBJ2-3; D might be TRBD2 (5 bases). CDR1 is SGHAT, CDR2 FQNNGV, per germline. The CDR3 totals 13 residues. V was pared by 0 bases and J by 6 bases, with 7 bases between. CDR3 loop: CASSLEWEDTQYF. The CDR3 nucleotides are TGTGCCAGCAGCTTAGAGTGGGAGGATACGCAGTATTTT.

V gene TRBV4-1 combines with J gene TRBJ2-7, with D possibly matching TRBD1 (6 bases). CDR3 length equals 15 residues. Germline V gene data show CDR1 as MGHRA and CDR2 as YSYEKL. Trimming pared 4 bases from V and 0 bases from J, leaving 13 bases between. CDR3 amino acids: CASSRLTGSSYEQYF. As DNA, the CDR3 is TGCGCCAGCAGCCGCTTAACAGGGAGCTCCTACGAGCAGTACTTC.

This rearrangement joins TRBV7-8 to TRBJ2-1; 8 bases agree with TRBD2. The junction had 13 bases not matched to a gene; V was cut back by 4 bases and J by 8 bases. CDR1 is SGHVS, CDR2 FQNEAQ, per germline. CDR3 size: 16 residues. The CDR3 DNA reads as TGTGCCAGCAGCTCCCCCGGACTAGCTTTCATCTATGAGCAGTTCTTC. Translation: CASSSPGLAFIYEQFF.

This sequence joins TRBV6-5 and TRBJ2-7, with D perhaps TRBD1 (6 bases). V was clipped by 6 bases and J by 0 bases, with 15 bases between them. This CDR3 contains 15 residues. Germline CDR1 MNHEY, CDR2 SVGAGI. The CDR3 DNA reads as TGTGCCAGCAGCCCAGGGGCGACGAGCTCCTACGAGCAGTACTTC. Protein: CASSPGATSSYEQYF.

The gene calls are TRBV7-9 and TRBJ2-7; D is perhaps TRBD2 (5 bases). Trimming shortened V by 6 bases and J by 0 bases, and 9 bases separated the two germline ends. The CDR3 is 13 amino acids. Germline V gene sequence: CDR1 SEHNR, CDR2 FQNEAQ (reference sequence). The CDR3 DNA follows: TGTGCCAGCAGTTTCGACTACTCCTACGAGCAGTACTTC. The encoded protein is CASSFDYSYEQYF.

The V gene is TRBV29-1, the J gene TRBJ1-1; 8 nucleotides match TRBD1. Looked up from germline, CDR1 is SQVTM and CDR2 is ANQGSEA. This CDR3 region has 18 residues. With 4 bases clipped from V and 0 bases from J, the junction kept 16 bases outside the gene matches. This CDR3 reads CSVVARGQGAGMNTEAFF. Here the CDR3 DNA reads TGCAGCGTTGTCGCGCGCGGGCAGGGGGCTGGAATGAACACTGAAGCTTTCTTT. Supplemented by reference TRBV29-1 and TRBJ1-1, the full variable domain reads SAVISQKPSRDICQRGTSLTIQCQVDSQVTMMFWYRQQPGQSLTLIATANQGSEATYESGFVIDKFPISRPNLTFSTLTVSNMSPEDSSIYLCSVVARGQGAGMNTEAFFGQGTRLTVV.

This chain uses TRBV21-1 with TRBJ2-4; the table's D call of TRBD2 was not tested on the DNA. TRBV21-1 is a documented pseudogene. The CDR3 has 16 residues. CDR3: CASSSDSGLAKNIQYF. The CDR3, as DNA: TGTGCCAGCAGCTCCGATAGCGGTTTAGCCAAAAACATTCAGTACTTC.

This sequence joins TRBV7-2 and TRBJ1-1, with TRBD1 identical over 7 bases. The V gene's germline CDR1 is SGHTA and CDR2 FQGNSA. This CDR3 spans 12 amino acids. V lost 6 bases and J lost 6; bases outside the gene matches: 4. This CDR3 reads CASRLQGPEAFF. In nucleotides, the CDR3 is TGTGCCAGCAGACTACAGGGGCCTGAAGCTTTCTTT.

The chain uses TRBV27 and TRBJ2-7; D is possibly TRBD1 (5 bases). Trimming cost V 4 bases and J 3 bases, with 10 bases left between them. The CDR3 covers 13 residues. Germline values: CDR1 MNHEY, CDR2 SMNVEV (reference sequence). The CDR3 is CASSWGSYYEQYF. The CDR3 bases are TGTGCCAGCAGTTGGGGCAGCTACTACGAGCAGTACTTC.

CDR3 bases: TGTGCCACCTACGGACAGGACTCCTACGAGCAGTACTTC. It yields the protein CATYGQDSYEQYF. This chain links TRBV10-3 with TRBJ2-7; the match to TRBD1 covers 7 bases. The CDR3 is 13 amino acids. Losses at the gene ends were 10 bases for V and 0 bases for J; bases not matched to a gene: 6. The germline CDR1 and CDR2 sequences are ENHRY and SYGVKD.

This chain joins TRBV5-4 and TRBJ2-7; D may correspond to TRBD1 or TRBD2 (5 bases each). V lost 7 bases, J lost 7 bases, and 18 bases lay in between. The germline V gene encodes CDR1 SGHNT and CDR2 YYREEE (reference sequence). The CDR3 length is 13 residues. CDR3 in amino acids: CASHSGWGSEQYF. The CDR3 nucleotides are TGTGCCAGCCACTCGGGGTGGGGGTCGGAGCAGTACTTC. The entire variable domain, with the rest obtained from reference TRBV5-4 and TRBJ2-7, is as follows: ETGVTQSPTHLIKTRGQQVTLRCSSQSGHNTVSWYQQALGQGPQFIFQYYREEENGRGNFPPRFSGLQFPNYSSELNVNALELDDSALYLCASHSGWGSEQYFGPGTRLTVT.

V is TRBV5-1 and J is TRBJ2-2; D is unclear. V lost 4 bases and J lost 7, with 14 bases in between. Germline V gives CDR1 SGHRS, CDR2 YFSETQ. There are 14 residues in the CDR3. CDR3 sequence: CASSHRRSVGELFF. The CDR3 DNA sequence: TGCGCCAGCAGCCATAGGCGGTCCGTCGGGGAGCTGTTTTTT. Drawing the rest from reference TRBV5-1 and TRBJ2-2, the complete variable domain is KAGVTQTPRYLIKTRGQQVTLSCSPISGHRSVSWYQQTPGQGLQFLFEYFSETQRNKGNFPGRFSGRQFSNSRSEMNVSTLELGDSALYLCASSHRRSVGELFFGEGSRLTVL.

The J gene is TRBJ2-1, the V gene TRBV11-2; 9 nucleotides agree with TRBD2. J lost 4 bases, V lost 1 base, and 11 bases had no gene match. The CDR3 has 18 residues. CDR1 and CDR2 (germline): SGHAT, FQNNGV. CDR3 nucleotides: TGTGCCAGCAGCTTAGGGCCTAGCGGGATATCCCCTTACAATGAGCAGTTCTTC. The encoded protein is CASSLGPSGISPYNEQFF.

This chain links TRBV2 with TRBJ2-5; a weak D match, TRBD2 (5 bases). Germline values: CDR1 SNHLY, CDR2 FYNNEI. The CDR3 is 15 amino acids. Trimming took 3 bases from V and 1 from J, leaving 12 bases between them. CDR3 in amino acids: CASSELQDFQETQYF. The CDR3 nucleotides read TGTGCCAGCAGTGAGTTGCAGGACTTCCAAGAGACCCAGTACTTC.

CDR3 amino acids: CASSPGLGIDTQYF. The CDR3 DNA is TGTGCCAGCAGCCCGGGACTGGGAATAGATACGCAGTATTTT. The chain links TRBV13 to TRBJ2-3; the D gene is possibly TRBD2 (6 bases). This CDR3 region has 14 residues. Germline V gene lookup returns CDR1 PRHDT and CDR2 FYEKMQ (reference sequence). The V end lost 5 bases, the J end lost 5 bases, and 14 bases lay between the germline ends.

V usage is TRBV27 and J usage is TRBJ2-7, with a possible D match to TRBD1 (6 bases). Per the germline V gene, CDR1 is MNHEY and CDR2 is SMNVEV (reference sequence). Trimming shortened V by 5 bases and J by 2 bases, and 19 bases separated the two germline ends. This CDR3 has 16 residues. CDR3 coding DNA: TGTGCCAGCAGTCACCAACAGGGCTCAATTCCCTACGAGCAGTACTTC. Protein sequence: CASSHQQGSIPYEQYF.

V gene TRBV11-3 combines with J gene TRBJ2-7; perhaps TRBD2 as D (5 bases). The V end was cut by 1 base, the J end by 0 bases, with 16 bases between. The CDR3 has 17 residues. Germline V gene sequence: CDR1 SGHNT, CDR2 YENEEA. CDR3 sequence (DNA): TGTGCCAGCAGCTTAGGAGGTATCGGGATCACCTCCTACGAGCAGTACTTC. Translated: CASSLGGIGITSYEQYF.

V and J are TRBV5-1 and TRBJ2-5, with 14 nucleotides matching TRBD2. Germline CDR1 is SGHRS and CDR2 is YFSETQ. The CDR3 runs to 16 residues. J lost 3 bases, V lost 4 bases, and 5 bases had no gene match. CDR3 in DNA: TGCGCCAGCAGCCAGGGACTAGCGGGGGCCGAAGAGACCCAGTACTTC. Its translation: CASSQGLAGAEETQYF. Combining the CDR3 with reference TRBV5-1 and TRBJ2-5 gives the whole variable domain KAGVTQTPRYLIKTRGQQVTLSCSPISGHRSVSWYQQTPGQGLQFLFEYFSETQRNKGNFPGRFSGRQFSNSRSEMNVSTLELGDSALYLCASSQGLAGAEETQYFGPGTRLLVL.